The 24 T cell receptor beta chains below all came from one sample that was sequenced in a study of blood T cell repertoires in COVID-19. Assay used: immunoSEQ multiplex PCR; TCRdb lists only in-frame clones, some missing. The sample records about 80,000 clones, approximately 91% being singletons. The sample comprised peripheral blood. These receptors were collected from a man aged 65 to 79 with active or convalescent COVID-19.

The chain has TRBV3-1 (or the pseudogene TRBV3-2) and TRBJ1-4; D gene uncertain. The germline V gene encodes CDR1 LGHDT and CDR2 YNNKEL (reference sequence). The CDR3 has 12 amino acids. Trimming shortened V by 2 bases and J by 13 bases, and 11 bases separated the two germline ends. This CDR3 is CASSQRSEALFF. CDR3 DNA sequence: TGTGCCAGCAGCCAAAGGAGCGAGGCACTGTTTTTT.

This chain links TRBV7-2 with TRBJ2-7; TRBD2 matches at 9 bases. CDR3 size: 13 residues. V lost 10 bases, J lost 2 bases, and 6 bases stayed unmatched. CDR1 and CDR2 (germline): SGHTA, FQGNSA. CDR3 region: CATSSSGTYEQYF. CDR3 coding DNA: TGTGCCACCTCGTCTAGCGGGACCTACGAGCAGTACTTC.

The table lists this clone with a count of one. The rearrangement links TRBV19 to TRBJ2-1; 10 bases fit TRBD1. Germline V gene sequence: CDR1 LNHDA, CDR2 SQIVND (reference sequence). The V gene end was trimmed by 7 bases and the J gene end by 8 bases; junction bases not matched to a gene: 17. The length of the CDR3 is 17 residues. CDR3 sequence (DNA): TGTGCCAGTACCATCGGGGGGAAGGGACAGGGGAGGGATGAGCAGTTCTTC. It encodes CASTIGGKGQGRDEQFF.

This clone has ten or more counts. The chain carries TRBV9 and TRBJ2-3; TRBD2 agrees at 8 bases. The CDR3 is 15 residues long. V was pared by 2 bases and J by 2 bases, with 4 bases of the junction left unmatched. CDR1 is SGDLS, CDR2 YYNGEE, per germline. The CDR3: CASSVLAGPTDTQYF. The DNA of the CDR3 is TGTGCCAGCAGCGTTTTAGCGGGGCCCACAGATACGCAGTATTTT.

The chain is built from TRBV7-2 and TRBJ1-2; 9 bases match TRBD1. Germline CDR1 and CDR2: SGHTA and FQGNSA. The CDR3 consists of 13 residues. V shed 6 bases and J 6 bases; nucleotides not matched to a gene: 5. The CDR3 sequence is CASRSGTGNGYTF. CDR3 nucleotides: TGTGCCAGCAGGTCCGGGACAGGGAATGGCTACACCTTC.

The genes are TRBV28 and TRBJ1-1, with 8 bases matching TRBD1. The CDR3 runs 15 residues. Trimming removed 5 bases from V and 3 bases from J; junction bases left unmatched: 8. CDR1 MDHEN and CDR2 SYDVKM come from the germline V gene. The CDR3 nucleotides read TGTGCCAGCAGTGCAGGGGACAGGACAGACACTGAAGCTTTCTTT. Encoded protein: CASSAGDRTDTEAFF.

This clone was seen only a few times. The CDR3 region is CASTLSGSATPYEQYF. In DNA form, the CDR3 reads TGTGCCAGCACCCTATCGGGATCTGCTACCCCCTACGAGCAGTACTTC. This chain connects TRBV27 to TRBJ2-7, with D perhaps matching TRBD2 (5 bases). CDR3 size: 16 residues. CDR1 and CDR2 (germline): MNHEY, SMNVEV (reference sequence). The V and J ends lost 7 bases and 2 bases respectively, with 21 bases between them.

The V call is TRBV9, the J call TRBJ1-4; 7 nucleotides agree with TRBD1. The CDR3 extends over 15 amino acids. The V gene end was trimmed by 4 bases and the J gene end by 8 bases; junction bases not matched to a gene: 11. Germline assignment: CDR1 SGDLS and CDR2 YYNGEE. In DNA, the CDR3 is TGTGCCAGCAGCCTACAACAGGGGAGCGGCGAAAAACTGTTTTTT. This gives the protein CASSLQQGSGEKLFF.

The V gene is TRBV19, the J gene TRBJ2-1, with D perhaps TRBD2 (7 bases). The CDR3 is 15 residues long. Trimming took 3 bases from V and 9 from J, leaving 18 bases between them. The germline gives CDR1 LNHDA, CDR2 SQIVND (reference sequence). CDR3 coding DNA: TGTGCCAGTAGTATTTGGGCGGGGGCCCCGGGTGAGCAGTTCTTC. It yields the protein CASSIWAGAPGEQFF. The complete variable domain, with remaining parts taken from reference TRBV19 and TRBJ2-1, reads DGGITQSPKYLFRKEGQNVTLSCEQNLNHDAMYWYRQDPGQGLRLIYYSQIVNDFQKGDIAEGYSVSREKKESFPLTVTSAQKNPTAFYLCASSIWAGAPGEQFFGPGTRLTVL.

This sequence joins TRBV30 and TRBJ2-1; TRBD2 is a possible D gene (5 bases). The germline CDR1 and CDR2 sequences are GTSNPN and SVGIG (reference sequence). Trimming took 2 bases from V and 7 from J, leaving 9 bases between them. This CDR3 contains 12 residues. In DNA form, the CDR3 reads TGTGCCTGGAGTCACGGGAATAATGAGCAGTTCTTC. Encoded protein: CAWSHGNNEQFF. Full variable domain (remainder filled in from reference TRBV30 and TRBJ2-1): SQTIHQWPATLVQPVGSPLSLECTVEGTSNPNLYWYRQAAGRGLQLLFYSVGIGQISSEVPQNLSASRPQDRQFILSSKKLLLSDSGFYLCAWSHGNNEQFFGPGTRLTVL.

The gene calls are TRBV30 and TRBJ1-5, with unresolved D. The CDR3 is made up of 13 amino acids. Germline CDR1 and CDR2: GTSNPN and SVGIG (reference sequence). Trimming left V 1 base short and J 4 bases short, with 8 bases between. CDR3 region: CAWSGHRNQPQHF. As DNA, the CDR3 is TGTGCCTGGAGTGGACACCGTAATCAGCCCCAGCATTTT.

In DNA form, the CDR3 reads TGCGCCAGCAGCCAAGATTCCGGACGGGGGAATAATTCACCCCTCCACTTT. This gives the protein CASSQDSGRGNNSPLHF. V gene TRBV4-1 combines with J gene TRBJ1-6; D possibly corresponds to TRBD1 (5 bases). This CDR3 has 17 residues. The germline V gene has CDR1 MGHRA and CDR2 YSYEKL. Trimming left V 0 bases short and J 5 bases short, with 14 bases between.

The V gene is TRBV5-1, the J gene TRBJ2-5; 7 positions agree with TRBD2. CDR3 size: 16 residues. Germline trimming cut 0 bases from V and 1 base from J; bases unmatched to any gene: 6. Per germline, CDR1 SGHRS and CDR2 YFSETQ. The CDR3 sequence is CASSLVPGGTQETQYF. As DNA, the CDR3 is TGCGCCAGCAGCTTGGTCCCCGGGGGGACCCAAGAGACCCAGTACTTC.

The chain couples TRBV9 to TRBJ2-7; a possible D gene is TRBD1 (7 bases). Germline CDR1 is SGDLS and CDR2 is YYNGEE. CDR3 size: 15 residues. V lost 4 bases and J 4 bases, leaving 18 bases between the germline ends. This CDR3 reads CASSPGSQGGYEQYF. For the CDR3, the DNA is TGTGCCAGCAGCCCCGGGTCCCAGGGGGGTTACGAGCAGTACTTC.

V and J are TRBV24-1 and TRBJ2-7, with TRBD1 matching over 9 bases. The CDR3 length is 14 residues. The V gene end was trimmed by 3 bases and the J gene end by 6 bases; junction bases not matched to a gene: 5. Germline V gene lookup returns CDR1 KGHDR and CDR2 SFDVKD. In DNA form, the CDR3 reads TGTGCCACCAGTGATGGGGGACAGGGTTTCGAGCAGTACTTC. Protein product: CATSDGGQGFEQYF.

This clone was detected only once. The chain recombines TRBV3-1 (or the pseudogene TRBV3-2) with TRBJ2-1; unclear D gene. CDR1 and CDR2 (germline): LGHDT, YNNKEL (reference sequence). This CDR3 has 12 amino acids. V shed 3 bases and J shed 5 bases, with 5 bases lying between them. Here the CDR3 DNA reads TGTGCCAGCAGCCACCTTAACAATGAGCAGTTCTTC. Translated, it gives CASSHLNNEQFF.

The chain uses TRBV9 and TRBJ1-2, with D perhaps matching TRBD1 (5 bases). The germline V and J ends were trimmed by 1 base and 0 bases, with 10 bases remaining between them. The CDR3 consists of 15 residues. CDR1 is SGDLS, CDR2 YYNGEE, per germline. CDR3: CASSVFGDSNYGYTF. The CDR3 region has the DNA TGTGCCAGCAGCGTATTCGGGGACTCTAACTATGGCTACACCTTC. The full variable domain, completed using reference TRBV9 and TRBJ1-2, is DSGVTQTPKHLITATGQRVTLRCSPRSGDLSVYWYQQSLDQGLQFLIQYYNGEERAKGNILERFSAQQFPDLHSELNLSSLELGDSALYFCASSVFGDSNYGYTFGSGTRLTVV.

V and J are TRBV29-1 and TRBJ1-2; possible D gene TRBD1, 5 bases. The CDR3 loop spans 14 amino acids. V gave up 0 bases and J gave up 5 bases, with 13 bases separating them. In germline, CDR1 is SQVTM, CDR2 ANQGSEA. CDR3 sequence: CSVEDLGGGYGYTF. CDR3 nucleotides: TGCAGCGTTGAAGATCTCGGGGGAGGGTATGGCTACACCTTC.

V gene TRBV2 combines with J gene TRBJ2-2; 9 nucleotides match TRBD1. Germline-derived CDR1 and CDR2 are SNHLY and FYNNEI. The junction had 9 bases not matched to a gene; V was cut back by 4 bases and J by 6 bases. The CDR3 totals 16 residues. The CDR3 bases are TGTGCCAGCAGTGTACAGGGGGCACGTTCATCCGGGGAGCTGTTTTTT. Its protein product is CASSVQGARSSGELFF.

This clone was found once. For the CDR3, the DNA is TGTGCCACTGGCCAGGGATTCTATGAAAAACTGTTTTTT. Amino acids: CATGQGFYEKLFF. J is TRBJ1-4 and V is TRBV10-3, with a possible D match to TRBD1 (5 bases). This CDR3 comprises 13 residues. Trimming stripped 10 bases from V and 6 bases from J, with 15 bases between. The germline V gene has CDR1 ENHRY and CDR2 SYGVKD.

The chain recombines TRBV5-4 with TRBJ2-3, with D unresolved. Germline assignment: CDR1 SGHNT and CDR2 YYREEE (reference sequence). CDR3 length: 13 amino acids. Trimming removed 1 base from V and 0 bases from J, with 3 bases in between. CDR3 in amino acids: CASSLTSTDTQYF. CDR3 bases: TGTGCCAGCAGCTTGACTAGCACAGATACGCAGTATTTT.

This chain joins TRBV24-1 and TRBJ2-1; 14 bases align to TRBD2. This CDR3 is 19 amino acids long. Germline trimming cut 4 bases from V and 1 base from J; bases unmatched to any gene: 8. Germline CDR1 and CDR2: KGHDR and SFDVKD. CDR3 region: CATSDPGTSGGRSYNEQFF. CDR3 coding DNA: TGTGCCACCAGTGACCCAGGGACTAGCGGGGGAAGGTCCTACAATGAGCAGTTCTTC.

The rearrangement links TRBV5-1 to TRBJ1-3, with a weak D call TRBD1 (5 bases). This CDR3 is built from 14 residues. Trimming left V 4 bases short and J 0 bases short, with 8 bases between. Germline CDR1 is SGHRS and CDR2 is YFSETQ. In DNA form, the CDR3 reads TGCGCCAGCAGCCAGGGCCTCTCTGGAAACACCATATATTTT. Amino acids: CASSQGLSGNTIYF.

The rearrangement uses TRBV19 and TRBJ2-5, with a tentative D call TRBD2 (6 bases). The V end was cut by 11 bases, the J end by 7 bases, with 8 bases between. Per the germline V gene, CDR1 is LNHDA and CDR2 is SQIVND (reference sequence). There are 9 residues in the CDR3. DNA for the CDR3: TGTGCCCGGCGGGGGACCCAGTACTTC. Its protein is CARRGTQYF.